The source of this T cell receptor (beta chain) is a study of blood T cell repertoires in COVID-19. Study-wide background: Spain, Italy and the United States supplied samples that represented acute and convalescent COVID-19. PBMCs, B-cell-depleted T cells, or T cells were the source of the cDNA or gDNA that made up the material.

As originally analysed: Counts of nucleated cells, estimated from reference gene primer amplification, were obtained. Profiling relied on immunoSEQ multiplex PCR, and the TCRdb table lists in-frame clones only, not all of them. For V, J and clone size, that table is used; D and trimming come from the DNA. The table includes 150,000 to 200,000 clones, 60% to 85% detected once. The sample comprised peripheral blood. The receptor was derived from a man aged 65 to 79 with acute or convalescent COVID-19.

The CDR3 protein is CASRGTGGFYEQYF. DNA of the CDR3: TGTGCCAGCAGGGGGACAGGGGGCTTTTACGAGCAGTACTTC. The rearrangement joins TRBV27 to TRBJ2-7; 12 positions agree with TRBD1. The CDR3 spans 14 residues. CDR1 MNHEY and CDR2 SMNVEV come from the germline V gene (reference sequence). Unmatched junction bases numbered 4, after V lost 6 bases and J lost 4 bases.